The 21 T cell receptor beta chains reported below all come from one sample, sequenced in a study of spatial heterogeneity in lung cancer (dated by TCRdb to about 2019). Libraries were constructed by 5' RACE. Instrument on record: NextSeq 500. The public sequencing data were trimmed at Q25 with fastp and processed into clonotypes with MiXCR by TCRdb, which kept only in-frame beta chains. One record per CDR3 amino acid sequence lists the most common genes and DNA. For this sample there are 30,000 to 45,000 distinct CDR3 sequences; around 7.2% appear just once. The ten largest make up 25% to 30% of the sample. The sample's time point label, decoded: sample taken at primary tumor resection. Without any cell sorting, TCR sequencing was performed on whole RNA extracted either from tumor and nontumor lung tissue or from cryopreserved PBMC samples. The sequencing here drew on PBMCs, taken at surgery. The source is a male donor with early-stage non-small cell lung cancer.

This clonotype was counted at least ten times. The J gene is TRBJ2-7, the V gene TRBV4-3; possibly TRBD1 or TRBD2 for D (5 bases each). The ends were cut back, 2 bases at V and 2 bases at J, with 13 bases in the middle. CDR3 length: 15 residues. The germline gives CDR1 LGHNA, CDR2 YSLEER. CDR3: CASSQNRQTTYEQYF. CDR3 coding DNA: TGCGCCAGCAGCCAAAATAGACAGACTACCTACGAGCAGTACTTC.

This clonotype was counted a few times. This chain links TRBV7-6 with TRBJ2-3, with 12 nucleotides matching TRBD2. The V gene's germline CDR1 is SGHVS and CDR2 FNYEAQ. The V segment lost 5 bases and the J segment 2 bases; nucleotides outside the gene matches: 2. The CDR3 is 15 amino acids. CDR3 sequence (DNA): TGTGCCAGCAGCCCTAGCGGGGGGGCCACAGATACGCAGTATTTT. Translated: CASSPSGGATDTQYF.

The chain is built from TRBV7-3 and TRBJ1-2, with unresolved D. Germline values: CDR1 SGHTA, CDR2 FQGTGA. V dropped 5 bases and J dropped 0 bases, with 10 bases sitting between them. The CDR3 has 14 residues. CDR3 residues: CASSPHQANYGYTF. CDR3 DNA sequence: TGTGCCAGCAGCCCTCACCAAGCTAACTATGGCTACACCTTC.

Details on this clonotype: The junction does not match germline at one end; this may be a read error. This sequence joins TRBV3-1 and TRBJ1-5; the D gene is possibly TRBD1 (5 bases). This CDR3 is built from 14 residues. CDR1 is LGHDT, CDR2 YNNKEL, per germline (reference sequence). The CDR3 loop is CASSQLGENQAQHF. The CDR3 nucleotides are TGTGCCAGCAGCCAACTAGGGGAGAATCAGGCCCAGCATTTT.

This clonotype was observed a handful of times. V gene TRBV5-1 combines with J gene TRBJ2-3; 7 positions agree with TRBD2. V dropped 1 base and J dropped 0; count of bases not matched to a gene: 2. The germline CDR1 and CDR2 sequences are SGHRS and YFSETQ. The CDR3 length is 15 residues. CDR3 protein: CASSLSSGSTDTQYF. The CDR3 DNA reads TGCGCCAGCAGCTTGAGTAGCGGGAGCACAGATACGCAGTATTTT. Supplemented by reference TRBV5-1 and TRBJ2-3, the full variable domain reads KAGVTQTPRYLIKTRGQQVTLSCSPISGHRSVSWYQQTPGQGLQFLFEYFSETQRNKGNFPGRFSGRQFSNSRSEMNVSTLELGDSALYLCASSLSSGSTDTQYFGPGTRLTVL.

The V call is TRBV3-1, the J call TRBJ1-1, with D maybe TRBD1 (6 bases). The CDR3 covers 15 residues. The ends were cut back, 3 bases at V and 11 bases at J, with 22 bases in the middle. Germline loops: CDR1 LGHDT, CDR2 YNNKEL (reference sequence). DNA for the CDR3: TGTGCCAGCAGCCAGGCAGACAGGCCGTGGGGGTCGGCTTTCTTT. This translates into CASSQADRPWGSAFF.

This clonotype was detected many times. The chain employs TRBV9 and TRBJ2-3, with 13 nucleotides matching TRBD2. Germline lookup yields CDR1 SGDLS and CDR2 YYNGEE. The CDR3 consists of 16 residues. With V trimmed by 4 bases and J by 3 bases, 5 bases remained unmatched. The CDR3 here is CASSPGTSGKTDTQYF. The CDR3 DNA reads TGTGCCAGCAGCCCGGGGACTAGCGGGAAGACAGATACGCAGTATTTT.

There are a few counts of this clonotype. The J gene is TRBJ2-2, the V gene TRBV5-6, with TRBD1 identical over 9 bases. The CDR3 is 15 amino acids. Germline V gene data show CDR1 as SGHDT and CDR2 as YYEEEE. The V gene end was trimmed by 3 bases and the J gene end by 7 bases; junction bases not matched to a gene: 7. Here the CDR3 DNA reads TGTGCCAGCAGCTGGACAGGGGTTATATTCGGGGAGCTGTTTTTT. As protein: CASSWTGVIFGELFF.

This clonotype has ten or more counts. J is TRBJ1-5 and V is TRBV24-1; 7 bases map to TRBD1. Losses at the gene ends were 12 bases for V and 0 bases for J; bases not matched to a gene: 10. Germline-derived CDR1 and CDR2 are KGHDR and SFDVKD. The CDR3 is 15 amino acids. For the CDR3, the DNA is TGTGCCGCCCCGGGGACAGACTATAGCAATCAGCCCCAGCATTTT. It codes for CAAPGTDYSNQPQHF.

Only a few counts were recorded for this clonotype. The V gene is TRBV6-5, the J gene TRBJ1-2; D perhaps matches TRBD1 (6 bases). The V end lost 2 bases, the J end lost 5 bases, and 12 bases lay between the germline ends. The CDR3 covers 14 residues. The germline CDR1 and CDR2 sequences are MNHEY and SVGAGI. This CDR3 is CASSYNRVGYGYTF. Here the CDR3 DNA reads TGTGCCAGCAGTTACAACAGGGTCGGATATGGCTACACCTTC.

This clonotype was picked up many times. The V call is TRBV20-1, the J call TRBJ2-1; perhaps TRBD2 as D (5 bases). V lost 0 bases to trimming and J lost 4 bases, with 16 bases between them. The CDR3 is made up of 16 amino acids. Germline V gene data show CDR1 as DFQATT and CDR2 as SNEGSKA (reference sequence). This chain's CDR3 is CSARDLVGGRYNEQFF. DNA of the CDR3: TGCAGTGCTAGAGATCTGGTAGGAGGTCGGTACAATGAGCAGTTCTTC.

This clonotype was counted at least ten times. J is TRBJ2-7 and V is TRBV5-6; no clear D. Germline V CDR1 and CDR2: SGHDT, YYEEEE. This CDR3 has 13 amino acids. V was trimmed by 1 base and J by 9 bases, leaving 14 bases between them. CDR3 loop: CASSLLQEPGQYV. CDR3 DNA sequence: TGTGCCAGCAGCTTGTTGCAGGAACCCGGGCAGTACGTC.

The chain is built from TRBV20-1 and TRBJ1-5; TRBD1 matches 10 bases. This CDR3 has 14 residues. Germline V gene sequence: CDR1 DFQATT, CDR2 SNEGSKA (reference sequence). Trimming cost V 5 bases and J 3 bases; bases outside gene matches: 4. The CDR3 DNA follows: TGCAGTGCTCGACAGGGGGCGATCAATCAGCCCCAGCATTTT. Translated, it gives CSARQGAINQPQHF.

The chain links TRBV12-3 or TRBV12-4 to TRBJ2-3; the D gene is possibly TRBD2 (6 bases). Trimming took 1 base from V and 2 from J, leaving 13 bases between them. The CDR3 has 16 residues. CDR3 amino acids: CASSLDRLGPTDTQYF. The CDR3 nucleotides read TGTGCCAGCAGTTTAGATCGACTAGGCCCCACAGATACGCAGTATTTT.

This chain uses TRBV4-1 with TRBJ1-2, with D unresolved. The V end was cut by 5 bases, the J end by 8 bases, with 12 bases between. CDR3 length: 12 amino acids. Germline assignment: CDR1 MGHRA and CDR2 YSYEKL. The CDR3 region is CASSTQDWGYTF. CDR3 bases: TGCGCCAGCAGCACCCAGGATTGGGGCTACACCTTC.

This clonotype was seen at least ten times. The rearrangement links TRBV7-9 to TRBJ1-1, with D tentatively TRBD1 (5 bases). V lost 6 bases and J 3 bases, leaving 17 bases between the germline ends. CDR1 and CDR2 (germline): SEHNR, FQNEAQ (reference sequence). The CDR3 sequence is 15 residues long. As DNA, the CDR3 is TGTGCCAGCAGACCTCAAATCCTAGGGGACACTGAAGCTTTCTTT. Amino acids: CASRPQILGDTEAFF.

This clonotype showed up just a few times. This sequence joins TRBV7-2 and TRBJ1-2; D unresolved. The germline V gene has CDR1 SGHTA and CDR2 FQGNSA. V lost 4 bases, J lost 8 bases, and 11 bases lay in between. The CDR3 loop spans 12 amino acids. The CDR3 DNA reads TGTGCCAGCAGCTCTGGCCCGGGCGGCTACACCTTC. It is translated as CASSSGPGGYTF.

This clonotype was seen a handful of times. This chain connects TRBV12-3 or TRBV12-4 to TRBJ2-7; 8 positions agree with TRBD1. This CDR3 comprises 14 residues. The junction had 7 bases not matched to a gene; V was cut back by 6 bases and J by 3 bases. The CDR3 bases are TGTGCCAGCAGCCCCGGGGACAGGAGCTACGAGCAGTACTTC. It yields the protein CASSPGDRSYEQYF.

The chain links TRBV4-3 to TRBJ2-1; 10 positions match TRBD1. This CDR3 is built from 15 residues. The V gene end was trimmed by 4 bases and the J gene end by 6 bases; junction bases not matched to a gene: 6. CDR1 LGHNA and CDR2 YSLEER come from the germline V gene. Here the CDR3 DNA reads TGCGCCAGCAGCCGGGACAGGGGTATATCCAATGAGCAGTTCTTC. Its protein product is CASSRDRGISNEQFF.

This clonotype was seen a handful of times. The CDR3 DNA is TGTGCCAGTAAGAACTATATGGATGGCTACACCTTC. Protein: CASKNYMDGYTF. This chain joins TRBV19 and TRBJ1-2; D is undetermined. The length of the CDR3 is 12 residues. In germline, CDR1 is LNHDA, CDR2 SQIVND (reference sequence). Trimming cost V 7 bases and J 6 bases, with 12 bases left between them.

This clonotype was picked up many times. The J gene is TRBJ2-1, the V gene TRBV29-1, with D unresolved. Germline assignment: CDR1 SQVTM and CDR2 ANQGSEA. This CDR3 region has 13 residues. The ends were cut back, 3 bases at V and 6 bases at J, with 12 bases in the middle. CDR3 sequence reads: CSVDFVGINEQFF. DNA for the CDR3: TGCAGCGTTGACTTTGTGGGAATCAATGAGCAGTTCTTC.